This T cell receptor beta chain was sequenced during a study of T cell responses to AZD1222 COVID-19 vaccine. The repertoire was sequenced with immunoSEQ multiplex PCR; TCRdb's copy has only in-frame clones and lacks some. The table includes about 120,000 clones, about 89% detected once. With 5 bases removed from V and 5 bases from J, the gap between germline ends came to 16 bases. In germline, CDR1 is LNHDA, CDR2 SQIVND (reference sequence). The CDR3 has 15 amino acids. This chain connects TRBV19 to TRBJ1-5; D might be TRBD1 (5 bases). The TCR comes from an adult in good health. The source was peripheral blood, collected on day 0 of AZD1222 vaccination. CDR3 nucleotides: TGTGCCAGTAGTCGGACACCGTCAGTCCATCAGCCCCAGCATTTT. It codes for CASSRTPSVHQPQHF. Supplemented by reference TRBV19 and TRBJ1-5, the full variable domain reads DGGITQSPKYLFRKEGQNVTLSCEQNLNHDAMYWYRQDPGQGLRLIYYSQIVNDFQKGDIAEGYSVSREKKESFPLTVTSAQKNPTAFYLCASSRTPSVHQPQHFGDGTRLSIL.